This record covers a single TCR beta chain. Its antigen is as yet unknown. CDR3 length: 15 residues. J lost 3 bases, V lost 5 bases, and 7 bases had no gene match. CDR1 and CDR2 (germline): MRHNA, SNTAGT. The sample originates from a study of Ad26.COV2.S vaccination and SARS-CoV-2 variants. Treatment denoted: roughly 18 received Ad26.COV2.S at low or high dose, single or two shots; about five received placebo; per-sample allocation not given. Day 63 after the first vaccine or placebo injection was the time point for sampling. Overall study results and limits: People given the vaccine had a wider spike-specific TCR breadth than placebo recipients did.

Produced via immunoSEQ multiplex PCR; TCRdb's table is partial and in-frame only. The table has 400,000 to 500,000 clones, approximately 88% seen once. This material consisted of peripheral blood, taken in a trial of Ad26.COV2.S vaccine versus placebo. This clonotype was sampled from a person aged 18 to 65 who received the Ad26.COV2.S COVID-19 vaccine or a placebo. The chain couples TRBV6-4 to TRBJ2-1; 7 positions match TRBD2. The CDR3 loop reads CASSPRGGVYNEQFF. CDR3 DNA: TGTGCCAGCAGTCCCCGGGGAGGGGTCTACAATGAGCAGTTCTTC.